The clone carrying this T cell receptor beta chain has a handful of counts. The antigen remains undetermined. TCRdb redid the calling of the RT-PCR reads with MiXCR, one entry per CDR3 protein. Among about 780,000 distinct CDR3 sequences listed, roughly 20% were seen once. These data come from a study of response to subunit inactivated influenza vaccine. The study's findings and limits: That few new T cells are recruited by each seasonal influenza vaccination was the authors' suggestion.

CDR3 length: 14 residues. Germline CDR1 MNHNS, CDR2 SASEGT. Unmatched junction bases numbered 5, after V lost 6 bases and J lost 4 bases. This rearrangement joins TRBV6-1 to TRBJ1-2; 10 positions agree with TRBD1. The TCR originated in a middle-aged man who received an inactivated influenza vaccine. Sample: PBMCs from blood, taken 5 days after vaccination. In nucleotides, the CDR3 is TGTGCCAGCAGAGCGGGACAGGGGCTCTATGGCTACACCTTC. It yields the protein CASRAGQGLYGYTF.